Listed below are T cell receptor beta chains from one sample, sequenced in a study of T cell changes during pregnancy in multiple sclerosis. The protocol was immunoSEQ multiplex PCR, while the TCRdb copy is restricted to in-frame clones and leaves out a portion. This sample has about 97,000 clones, with about nine tenths found just once. The source material was peripheral blood, sampled in the second trimester of pregnancy. The receptors were gathered from a female donor in good health, enrolled as a control in a pregnancy study. CDR3s include the opening cysteine and the closing phenylalanine or tryptophan. The order of the fields is CDR3 DNA, CDR3 protein, J gene, D gene, clone size, V gene. A D gene is named only where the DNA matches it firmly. The size field is filled for only some rows; it gives once, few, many or a size class.

DNA: TGTGCCAGCAGTCGACCGGGGTCCTCCCTCGCCTACGAGCAGTACTTC
CDR3: CASSRPGSSLAYEQYF
J: TRBJ2-7
D: .
size: .
V: TRBV28

DNA: TGTGCCAGCAGCCCCCGACAGGGCCACACCGGGGAGCTGTTTTTT
CDR3: CASSPRQGHTGELFF
J: TRBJ2-2
D: TRBD1
size: .
V: TRBV7-2

DNA: TGTGCCACCGGACTAGCGGGATCGAATGAGCAGTTCTTC
CDR3: CATGLAGSNEQFF
J: TRBJ2-1
D: TRBD2
size: .
V: TRBV6-5

DNA: TGTGCCAGCAGGCGCGATAGCACAGATACGCAGTATTTT
CDR3: CASRRDSTDTQYF
J: TRBJ2-3
D: .
size: once
V: TRBV6-1

DNA: TGTGCCAAAAAAGGGGTTTGGAGCTCTGGAAACACCATATATTTT
CDR3: CAKKGVWSSGNTIYF
J: TRBJ1-3
D: .
size: .
V: TRBV28

DNA: TGTGCCAGCAGCTTAGGGCCCAGCGACGGCTACACCTTC
CDR3: CASSLGPSDGYTF
J: TRBJ1-2
D: .
size: .
V: TRBV7-2

DNA: TGTGCCAGCAGCCTCCCCCCGACAGGGGGAGGCTACGAGCAGTACTTC
CDR3: CASSLPPTGGGYEQYF
J: TRBJ2-7
D: TRBD1
size: .
V: TRBV9

DNA: TGCGCCAGCAGCTTGATGGGACTAGGCTCAGATACGCAGTATTTT
CDR3: CASSLMGLGSDTQYF
J: TRBJ2-3
D: TRBD2
size: .
V: TRBV5-1

DNA: TGTGCCAGTACAGGGGCTCCGGGACAGGAGCAATTGAACACCGGGGAGCTGTTTTTT
CDR3: CASTGAPGQEQLNTGELFF
J: TRBJ2-2
D: TRBD1
size: .
V: TRBV19

DNA: TGTGCCAGCAGCTTAGGGGTCGGGACTGAAGCTTTCTTT
CDR3: CASSLGVGTEAFF
J: TRBJ1-1
D: .
size: .
V: TRBV7-9

DNA: TGTGCCAGCAGGGAGACAGGGGGCGATCAGCCCCAGCATTTT
CDR3: CASRETGGDQPQHF
J: TRBJ1-5
D: TRBD1
size: few
V: TRBV28

DNA: TGCGCCAGCAGCCACCTCGGTGTTACAGGCTATGGCTACACCTTC
CDR3: CASSHLGVTGYGYTF
J: TRBJ1-2
D: .
size: .
V: TRBV4-1

DNA: TGTGCCAGCAGTTCTAGCGGGACCTACAATGAGCAGTTCTTC
CDR3: CASSSSGTYNEQFF
J: TRBJ2-1
D: TRBD2
size: .
V: TRBV28

DNA: TGTGCCAGCAGTTTGTCCGGAGCTAATGAAAAACTGTTTTTT
CDR3: CASSLSGANEKLFF
J: TRBJ1-4
D: .
size: .
V: TRBV28

DNA: TGTGCCAGCAGTAAAACCGCACAGGGGAGTGGAAACACCATATATTTT
CDR3: CASSKTAQGSGNTIYF
J: TRBJ1-3
D: TRBD1
size: .
V: TRBV27

DNA: TGTGCCAGCACGGCGGGGCCCGGCTATGGCTACACCTTC
CDR3: CASTAGPGYGYTF
J: TRBJ1-2
D: .
size: .
V: TRBV27

DNA: TGCGCCAGCAGACAGGGGGCCGAGCAGTACTTC
CDR3: CASRQGAEQYF
J: TRBJ2-7
D: TRBD1
size: .
V: TRBV5-1

DNA: TGCGCCAGCAGCTTAAACCGGGGGGGCCTCAACGAGCAGTACTTC
CDR3: CASSLNRGGLNEQYF
J: TRBJ2-7
D: TRBD2
size: .
V: TRBV5-1

DNA: TGTGCCATCAGTGACGGGGACAGGGCCTACGAGCAGTACTTC
CDR3: CAISDGDRAYEQYF
J: TRBJ2-7
D: TRBD1
size: .
V: TRBV10-3

DNA: TGTGCCAGCAGCCCTACCTCCAGGGGCACAGATACGCAGTATTTT
CDR3: CASSPTSRGTDTQYF
J: TRBJ2-3
D: .
size: .
V: TRBV7-9

DNA: TGCGCCAGCAGTCCTCAGACAGGCTTGAACACTGAAGCTTTCTTT
CDR3: CASSPQTGLNTEAFF
J: TRBJ1-1
D: .
size: few
V: TRBV5-1

DNA: TGTGCCAGCAGCCAATCCTATTCTGGAAACACCATATATTTT
CDR3: CASSQSYSGNTIYF
J: TRBJ1-3
D: .
size: .
V: TRBV7-2